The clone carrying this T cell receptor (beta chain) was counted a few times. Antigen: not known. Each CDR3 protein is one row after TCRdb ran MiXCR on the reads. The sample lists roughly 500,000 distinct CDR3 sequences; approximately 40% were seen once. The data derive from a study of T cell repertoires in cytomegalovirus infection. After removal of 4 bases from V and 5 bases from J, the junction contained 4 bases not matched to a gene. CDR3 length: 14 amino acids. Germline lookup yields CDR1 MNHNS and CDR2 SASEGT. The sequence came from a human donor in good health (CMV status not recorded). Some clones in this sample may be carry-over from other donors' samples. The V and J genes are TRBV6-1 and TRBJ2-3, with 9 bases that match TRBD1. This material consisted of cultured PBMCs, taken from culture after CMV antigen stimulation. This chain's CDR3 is CASSVTGGVDTQYF. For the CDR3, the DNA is TGTGCCAGCAGTGTTACAGGGGGCGTAGATACGCAGTATTTT.